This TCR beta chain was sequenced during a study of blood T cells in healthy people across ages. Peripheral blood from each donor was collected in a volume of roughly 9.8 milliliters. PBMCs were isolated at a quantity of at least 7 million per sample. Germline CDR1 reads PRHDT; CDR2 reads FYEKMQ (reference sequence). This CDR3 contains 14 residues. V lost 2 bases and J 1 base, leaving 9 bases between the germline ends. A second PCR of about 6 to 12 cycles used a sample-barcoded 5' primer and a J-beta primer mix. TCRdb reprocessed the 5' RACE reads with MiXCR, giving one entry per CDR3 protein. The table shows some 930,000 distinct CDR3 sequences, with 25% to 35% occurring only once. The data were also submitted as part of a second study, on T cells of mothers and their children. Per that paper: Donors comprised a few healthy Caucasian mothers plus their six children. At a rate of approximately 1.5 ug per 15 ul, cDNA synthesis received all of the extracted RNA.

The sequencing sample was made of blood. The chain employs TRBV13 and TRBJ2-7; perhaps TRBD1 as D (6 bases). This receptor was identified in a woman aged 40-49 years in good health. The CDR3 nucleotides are TGTGCCAGCAGCTTAAGGGACACATCCTACGAGCAGTACTTC. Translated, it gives CASSLRDTSYEQYF.